What follows are 21 T cell receptor beta chains derived from one specimen sequenced in a study of blood T cell repertoires in COVID-19. The assay was immunoSEQ multiplex PCR, and TCRdb's table has in-frame clones only and misses some. The data contain roughly 160,000 clones, approximately 86% of them singletons. Sequences were obtained from peripheral blood. The receptors stem from a man aged 55 to 70 with acute or convalescent COVID-19.

The genes are TRBV18 and TRBJ2-5, with D possibly matching TRBD1 (6 bases). The CDR3 totals 15 residues. Between the trimmed V and J ends, which lost 8 bases and 1 base, there was a span of 17 bases. Looked up from germline, CDR1 is KGHSH and CDR2 is LQKENI. As DNA, the CDR3 is TGTGCCAGCCACAGCTCAGCGGACAGCCAAGAGACCCAGTACTTC. It specifies CASHSSADSQETQYF.

V is TRBV6-1 and J is TRBJ2-1; D uncertain. V lost 2 bases to trimming and J lost 12 bases, with 17 bases between them. This CDR3 is built from 14 residues. CDR1 is MNHNS, CDR2 SASEGT, per germline. The CDR3 is CASSEPGNPRGQFF. The DNA for the CDR3 is TGTGCCAGCAGTGAACCCGGAAATCCCCGAGGGCAGTTCTTC.

The chain recombines TRBV11-3 with TRBJ2-1; 7 bases are shared with TRBD1. The junction had 5 bases not matched to a gene; V was cut back by 6 bases and J by 9 bases. Germline V gene data show CDR1 as SGHNT and CDR2 as YENEEA. The CDR3 has 12 amino acids. The DNA of the CDR3 is TGTGCCAGCAGTCTACAGGGGAGTGAGCAGTTCTTC. Translating it yields CASSLQGSEQFF. The complete variable domain, with remaining parts taken from reference TRBV11-3 and TRBJ2-1, reads EAGVVQSPRYKIIEKKQPVAFWCNPISGHNTLYWYLQNLGQGPELLIRYENEEAVDDSQLPKDRFSAERLKGVDSTLKIQPAELGDSAVYLCASSLQGSEQFFGPGTRLTVL.

This chain links TRBV6-6 with TRBJ2-1, with a weak D call TRBD2 (5 bases). The CDR3 runs 16 residues. Germline lookup yields CDR1 MNHNY and CDR2 SVGAGI (reference sequence). V lost 2 bases and J lost 4, with 15 bases in between. The CDR3 DNA reads as TGTGCCAGCAGTTACCAACTAGAAATGACATACAATGAGCAGTTCTTC. It encodes CASSYQLEMTYNEQFF.

The chain combines TRBV12-3 or TRBV12-4 with TRBJ1-2; no definite D call. The CDR3 consists of 12 residues. V shed 5 bases and J shed 4 bases, with 8 bases lying between them. In DNA, the CDR3 is TGTGCCAGCAGTCTCAGGTCCTATGGCTACACCTTC. Translated: CASSLRSYGYTF.

The chain joins TRBV5-1 to TRBJ2-6; no clear D gene. The CDR3 length is 14 residues. Germline CDR1 reads SGHRS; CDR2 reads YFSETQ. The V gene lost 8 bases and the J gene lost 0 bases, with 9 bases spanning the gap. CDR3 in DNA: TGCGCCAGTGCAGCAGGCTCTGGGGCCAACGTCCTGACTTTC. It codes for CASAAGSGANVLTF.

The chain is built from TRBV10-2 and TRBJ1-1, with D possibly being TRBD1 (5 bases). V was trimmed by 4 bases and J by 2 bases, leaving 11 bases between them. CDR3 size: 14 residues. CDR1 is WSHSY, CDR2 SAAADI, per germline. The CDR3 spells CASSGKGANTEAFF. As DNA, the CDR3 is TGCGCCAGCAGTGGAAAAGGGGCAAACACTGAAGCTTTCTTT.

The chain has TRBV4-1 and TRBJ1-4, with no clear D. The ends were cut back, 1 base at V and 6 bases at J, with 9 bases in the middle. Germline V CDR1 and CDR2: MGHRA, YSYEKL. This CDR3 has 14 residues. CDR3 coding DNA: TGCGCCAGCAGCCAAGCAGGTACCTATGAAAAACTGTTTTTT. Protein product: CASSQAGTYEKLFF.

This chain links TRBV6-4 with TRBJ1-4, with TRBD1 identical over 8 bases. V trimming: 6 bases; J trimming: 7 bases; junction bases outside the gene matches: 7. Looked up from germline, CDR1 is MRHNA and CDR2 is SNTAGT. The CDR3 is 14 amino acids. CDR3 amino acids: CASRPDRASEKLFF. The CDR3, as DNA: TGTGCCAGCAGGCCGGACAGGGCTAGTGAAAAACTGTTTTTT.

The chain uses TRBV9 and TRBJ2-5; tentative D call: TRBD2 (5 bases). V was pared by 4 bases and J by 2 bases, with 12 bases between. Per the germline V gene, CDR1 is SGDLS and CDR2 is YYNGEE. This CDR3 region has 14 residues. The CDR3 coding sequence is TGTGCCAGCAGCCCACCCTCGGGACAAGAGACCCAGTACTTC. Translated, it gives CASSPPSGQETQYF. Filled out from reference TRBV9 and TRBJ2-5, the complete variable domain reads DSGVTQTPKHLITATGQRVTLRCSPRSGDLSVYWYQQSLDQGLQFLIQYYNGEERAKGNILERFSAQQFPDLHSELNLSSLELGDSALYFCASSPPSGQETQYFGPGTRLLVL.

In its sample, this clone was seen a few times. This sequence joins TRBV28 and TRBJ1-4; unclear D gene. In germline, CDR1 is MDHEN, CDR2 SYDVKM. V lost 6 bases to trimming and J lost 6 bases, with 8 bases between them. The CDR3 is made up of 12 amino acids. The CDR3 sequence: CASSGLYEKLFF. Here the CDR3 DNA reads TGTGCCAGCAGCGGACTCTATGAAAAACTGTTTTTT.

V and J are TRBV18 and TRBJ1-1; 7 bases align to TRBD1. The CDR3 spans 13 residues. V shed 4 bases, J shed 2 bases, and the junction held 1 base outside the gene matches. CDR1 and CDR2 from the germline V gene are KGHSH and LQKENI. CDR3 amino acids: CASSRDRNTEAFF. The CDR3 DNA reads as TGTGCCAGCTCACGGGACAGAAACACTGAAGCTTTCTTT. The variable domain in full, with the rest retrieved from reference TRBV18 and TRBJ1-1, is NAGVMQNPRHLVRRRGQEARLRCSPMKGHSHVYWYRQLPEEGLKFMVYLQKENIIDESGMPKERFSAEFPKEGPSILRIQQVVRGDSAAYFCASSRDRNTEAFFGQGTRLTVV.

The chain links TRBV3-1 (or the pseudogene TRBV3-2) to TRBJ2-7; perhaps TRBD2 as D (5 bases). CDR1 and CDR2 from the germline V gene are LGHDT and YNNKEL (reference sequence). V was cut by 6 bases and J by 2 bases, with 14 bases left in between. CDR3 length: 14 residues. The DNA of the CDR3 is TGTGCCAGCAGTCGACTTCCTAGCACCTACGAGCAGTACTTC. It codes for CASSRLPSTYEQYF.

The gene calls are TRBV7-9 and TRBJ1-1; maybe TRBD1 (5 bases). The V gene's germline CDR1 is SEHNR and CDR2 FQNEAQ (reference sequence). This CDR3 has 12 residues. The V end was cut by 3 bases, the J end by 11 bases, with 13 bases between. The CDR3 sequence is CASSFLTVGAFF. The CDR3 nucleotides are TGTGCCAGCAGCTTTCTGACAGTCGGGGCTTTCTTT.

The chain couples TRBV5-1 to TRBJ1-1, with a weak D call TRBD1 (5 bases). Trimming took 0 bases from V and 5 from J, leaving 11 bases between them. The CDR3 totals 14 residues. The V gene's germline CDR1 is SGHRS and CDR2 YFSETQ. CDR3 amino acids: CASSLGGSGTEAFF. The CDR3 nucleotides are TGCGCCAGCAGCTTGGGGGGCAGTGGGACTGAAGCTTTCTTT.

This chain connects TRBV27 to TRBJ1-5; D is unresolved. The V end lost 3 bases, the J end lost 0 bases, and 9 bases lay between the germline ends. CDR3 length: 15 residues. Germline CDR1 and CDR2: MNHEY and SMNVEV (reference sequence). CDR3 nucleotide sequence: TGTGCCAGCAGTTTTTCACAGTATAGCAATCAGCCCCAGCATTTT. Encoded protein: CASSFSQYSNQPQHF.

This clone was recorded once. This chain uses TRBV2 with TRBJ1-2; TRBD1 agrees at 7 bases. Germline CDR1 SNHLY, CDR2 FYNNEI. Trimming at V came to 6 bases and at J to 8 bases, leaving 15 bases not matched to a gene. The CDR3 is 15 amino acids. The CDR3 protein is CASRPRDRDFGGYTF. CDR3 bases: TGTGCCAGCAGGCCCCGGGACAGAGATTTCGGGGGCTACACCTTC.

This chain connects TRBV7-2 to TRBJ2-1, with 10 positions matching TRBD2. This CDR3 has 14 residues. Losses at the gene ends were 6 bases for V and 10 bases for J; bases not matched to a gene: 9. Germline-derived CDR1 and CDR2 are SGHTA and FQGNSA. The CDR3 nucleotides read TGTGCCAGCAGTCCCCAAACGACTAGCGGGGAGCAGTTCTTC. Translated: CASSPQTTSGEQFF.

The chain links TRBV27 to TRBJ2-6; D gene ambiguous. Germline CDR1 and CDR2: MNHEY and SMNVEV (reference sequence). The CDR3 is made up of 13 amino acids. Trimming took 3 bases from V and 4 from J, leaving 4 bases between them. The CDR3 reads CASSFQGANVLTF. The CDR3 bases are TGTGCCAGCAGTTTTCAGGGGGCCAACGTCCTGACTTTC. The full variable domain, rest sourced from reference TRBV27 and TRBJ2-6, is EAQVTQNPRYLITVTGKKLTVTCSQNMNHEYMSWYRQDPGLGLRQIYYSMNVEVTDKGDVPEGYKVSRKEKRNFPLILESPSPNQTSLYFCASSFQGANVLTFGAGSRLTVL.

The J gene is TRBJ1-2, the V gene TRBV5-6, with 9 bases identical to TRBD1. This CDR3 region has 15 residues. The junction had 12 bases not matched to a gene; V was cut back by 4 bases and J by 8 bases. Germline CDR1 and CDR2: SGHDT and YYEEEE. The chain's CDR3 is CASSELRDREEGYTF. The CDR3 nucleotides read TGTGCCAGCAGCGAACTCCGGGACAGGGAGGAAGGCTACACCTTC.

The rearrangement uses TRBV9 and TRBJ2-2, with TRBD1 as a possible D gene (6 bases). CDR3 length equals 20 residues. The ends were cut back, 1 base at V and 6 bases at J, with 28 bases in the middle. Looked up from germline, CDR1 is SGDLS and CDR2 is YYNGEE. The CDR3 DNA sequence: TGTGCCAGCAGCGTAACAACAGGGCGACCCGGGTTTGTTCAGGCCGGGGAGCTGTTTTTT. Its translation is CASSVTTGRPGFVQAGELFF.